The rows below give T cell receptor beta chains drawn from one sample of a study of T cell repertoires in cytomegalovirus infection. TCRdb reprocessed the reads with MiXCR, giving one entry per CDR3 protein. The data contain about 360,000 distinct CDR3 sequences, less than 20% of them singletons. Sequenced sample: PBMCs. The origin of the receptors is a human donor in good health (CMV status not recorded). Some clones in this sample may be carry-over from other donors' samples. The CDR3 runs from the conserved cysteine through the conserved F or W. A D gene is named only where the DNA matches it firmly. Clone size is shown for a subset of rows, as once, few, many or a class of expanded clone.

d_call,v_call,clone_size,j_call,cdr3_nt,cdr3_aa
-,TRBV7-2,many,TRBJ2-3,TGTGCCAGCAGTATACGGGGGAGTGTGGCAGATACGCAGTATTTT,CASSIRGSVADTQYF
-,TRBV12-3/TRBV12-4,-,TRBJ2-3,TGTGCCAGCAGTTTATCAGATGCAGATACGCAGTATTTT,CASSLSDADTQYF
-,TRBV7-2,-,TRBJ2-1,TGTGCCAGCAGAAAGCCGGGCCTCAATGAGCAGTTCTTC,CASRKPGLNEQFF
-,TRBV12-3/TRBV12-4,few,TRBJ1-1,TGTGCCAGCAGGCAGTTGACTGAAGCTTTCTTT,CASRQLTEAFF
-,TRBV7-9,many,TRBJ2-5,TGTGCCAGCAGCCCGGACGGGCGGGAGACCCAGTACTTC,CASSPDGRETQYF
-,TRBV7-2,many,TRBJ1-4,TGTGCCAGCAGCCCGGGGTCTCAGGCGAAAAAACTGTTTTTT,CASSPGSQAKKLFF
TRBD2,TRBV6-1,many,TRBJ2-3,TGTGCCAGCAGTGAGGGACTAGCAGGGGATACGCAGTATTTT,CASSEGLAGDTQYF
-,TRBV7-2,few,TRBJ2-7,TGTGCCAGCAGCTTAGTTTTTTTTTTGCGGGCTACCCCCAGCCGGGATACCTACTACGAGCAGTACTTC,CASSLVFFLRATPSRDTYYEQYF
-,TRBV20-1,-,TRBJ2-2,TGCAGTGCCCCCCGAACAGGGAACACCGGGGAGCTGTTTTTT,CSAPRTGNTGELFF
-,TRBV20-1,-,TRBJ2-3,TGCAGTACACCTCCACGGGACCCCGGAGATACGCAGTATTTT,CSTPPRDPGDTQYF
-,TRBV25-1,-,TRBJ1-1,TGTGCCAGAAAACCCACAAGAGGGAGCACTGAAGCTTTCTTT,CARKPTRGSTEAFF
TRBD2,TRBV7-2,few,TRBJ2-7,TGTGCCAGCAGCTTAAGCGGGAGTGTCGAGCAGTACTTC,CASSLSGSVEQYF
-,TRBV5-4,few,TRBJ1-1,TGTGCCAGCAGCCCGTTGGGGAGGGGATTGAACACTGAAGCTTTCTTT,CASSPLGRGLNTEAFF
-,TRBV2,-,TRBJ1-5,TGTGCCAGCAGTGAAGAAGGGGGTCGGCAGCCCCAGCATTTT,CASSEEGGRQPQHF
-,TRBV18,-,TRBJ2-3,TGTGCCAGCTCACCCGTGGCCTTAGGTGCGCAGTATTTT,CASSPVALGAQYF
-,TRBV12-3/TRBV12-4,few,TRBJ1-1,TGTGCCAGCAGTGGGGCCGCCGGGAACACTGAAGCTTTCTTT,CASSGAAGNTEAFF
-,TRBV12-3/TRBV12-4,few,TRBJ1-6,TGTGCCACCAAGACGGGAAATTCACCCCTCCACTTT,CATKTGNSPLHF
-,TRBV29-1,-,TRBJ1-1,TGCAGCGTTGTGGGAGGCAGGGGTTTCACTGAAGCTTTCTTT,CSVVGGRGFTEAFF
-,TRBV6-5,-,TRBJ2-6,TGTGCCAGCAGTCGGCGTATTTCGACTGGGGCCAACGTCCTGACTTTC,CASSRRISTGANVLTF
-,TRBV7-2,many,TRBJ1-4,TGTGCCAGCAGCTTAGGGGTGGGGGGGGCGCCTGAAAAACTGTTTTTT,CASSLGVGGAPEKLFF
-,TRBV7-2,many,TRBJ2-1,TGTGCCAGCAGCTTCTGGTCCGGTGGGAATGAGCAGTTCTTC,CASSFWSGGNEQFF
-,TRBV7-2,many,TRBJ1-3,TGTGCCAGCAGCTTAGCAGGAGGCGCCAGGTGGGATTTT,CASSLAGGARWDF
-,TRBV10-3,few,TRBJ1-4,TGTGCCAGGACCGATCCCCTCCCATCAACTAATGAAAAACTGTTTTTT,CARTDPLPSTNEKLFF
TRBD2,TRBV2,few,TRBJ2-1,TGTGCCAGCTCCGGCCTAGCGGAGGCAATCAATGAGCAGTTCTTC,CASSGLAEAINEQFF
-,TRBV7-2,-,TRBJ1-6,TGTGCCAGCAGCTTTGACCCTCGTCTTTACTCACCCCTCCACTTT,CASSFDPRLYSPLHF
TRBD1,TRBV20-1,-,TRBJ1-2,TGCAGTGCTAGAGATCCACAGGGGGAGCTCGGCTACACCTTC,CSARDPQGELGYTF
-,TRBV4-1,-,TRBJ1-2,TGTGCCAGCAGCCAGGAATATGGAGCCCCGTCGTTAATCTATGGCTACACCTTC,CASSQEYGAPSLIYGYTF
-,TRBV19,many,TRBJ2-5,TGTGCCAGTAAAGAGACCCAGTACTTC,CASKETQYF
-,TRBV6-2/TRBV6-3,-,TRBJ1-1,TGTGCCAGCAGTTACCCACGAGAAGCTTTCTTT,CASSYPREAFF
-,TRBV7-2,many,TRBJ2-7,TGTGCCAGCAGCTCCCGGGGGATCGGCGAGCAGTACTTC,CASSSRGIGEQYF
-,TRBV19,-,TRBJ2-1,TGTGCCAGCGACGCCGGCTACAAGCAGTTCTTC,CASDAGYKQFF
-,TRBV11-2,many,TRBJ2-5,TGTGCCAGCAGCCCTGGGGCCGCCAGAGGAGAGACCCAGTACTTC,CASSPGAARGETQYF
TRBD2,TRBV7-6,few,TRBJ2-1,TGTGCCAGCAGCTTAGATCCGGGGAGCGGGAGATACAATGAGCAGTTCTTC,CASSLDPGSGRYNEQFF
TRBD1,TRBV28,-,TRBJ1-3,TGTGCCAGCAGTCCCACCCCGGGACAGGGGTACAACTCTGGAAACACCATATATTTT,CASSPTPGQGYNSGNTIYF
-,TRBV28,-,TRBJ1-5,TGTGCCAGCACCGAGGGACTTCGGGGGAGCAATCAGCCCCAGCATTTT,CASTEGLRGSNQPQHF
-,TRBV4-1,few,TRBJ1-5,TGCGCCAGCAGCCAAACAGGGTGGAACAATCAGCCCCAGCATTTT,CASSQTGWNNQPQHF
-,TRBV7-8,few,TRBJ2-7,TGTGCCAGCAGCAACCGACTGAGTAGCGGCTCCTACGAGCAGTACTTC,CASSNRLSSGSYEQYF
-,TRBV12-5,many,TRBJ1-1,TGTGCTAGTGGTTTGACCACACTGACGGGCGAAGCAAAATGGGACACTGAAGCTTTCTTT,CASGLTTLTGEAKWDTEAFF
TRBD1,TRBV6-1,few,TRBJ2-7,TGTGCCAGCAGGGACGGGACAGGATCCTACGAGCAGTACTTC,CASRDGTGSYEQYF
-,TRBV29-1,-,TRBJ2-5,TGCAGCGTTGTAGGGGGGGCCCAAGAGACCCAGTACTTC,CSVVGGAQETQYF
-,TRBV5-1,-,TRBJ2-3,TGCGCCAGCAGCCCCGGGAAGTGGAACGAAGATACGCAGTATTTT,CASSPGKWNEDTQYF
-,TRBV19,-,TRBJ2-3,TGTGCCAGTAGTATTAGGACTACTCCAGATACGCAGTATTTT,CASSIRTTPDTQYF
TRBD2,TRBV20-1,few,TRBJ2-7,TGCAGTGCTAGAGATCTTGGGGGAGGGCCTTCCTACGAGCAGTACTTC,CSARDLGGGPSYEQYF
-,TRBV7-2,many,TRBJ2-1,TGTGCCAGCAGCCACTCAGGGAATGAGCAGTTCTTC,CASSHSGNEQFF
-,TRBV7-6,few,TRBJ2-3,TGTGCCAGCAGCCTAGGGTCAGAACCTAAGACGCAGTATTTT,CASSLGSEPKTQYF
-,TRBV6-1,many,TRBJ1-6,TGTGCCAGCAGTGAAATTTTATCGAGGAGGGCTAATTCACCCCTCCACTTT,CASSEILSRRANSPLHF
TRBD2,TRBV7-2,many,TRBJ2-1,TGTGCCAGCAGCTTAGCGGCTAGCGGGAGGTTGGATGAGCAGTTCTTC,CASSLAASGRLDEQFF
TRBD1,TRBV6-5,-,TRBJ1-6,TGTGCCAGCAGTTTTGACAGGGATTCACCCCTCCACTTT,CASSFDRDSPLHF
TRBD2,TRBV7-3,-,TRBJ2-1,TGTGCCAGCAGCTTATGGCCCAGCGGGGTTAACAATGAGCAGTTCTTC,CASSLWPSGVNNEQFF
-,TRBV28,many,TRBJ1-5,TGTGCCAGCAGCTTCGCTGGAGGGGACAACCAGCCCCAGCATTTT,CASSFAGGDNQPQHF
TRBD2,TRBV4-2,many,TRBJ2-1,TGTGCCAGCAGCCGTAGTAGCGGGGGGGCTGATGAGCAGTTCTTC,CASSRSSGGADEQFF
-,TRBV29-1,-,TRBJ2-1,TGCAGCGTTGATCTGACCCTAGCCTACAATGAGCAGTTCTTC,CSVDLTLAYNEQFF
TRBD2,TRBV20-1,-,TRBJ2-3,TGCAGTGCTAGGGTAGCGGGGATCACAGATACGCAGTATTTT,CSARVAGITDTQYF
TRBD1,TRBV7-2,many,TRBJ1-6,TGTGCCAGCAGCGCCCGGGACAGCCGCTATAATTCACCCCTCCACTTT,CASSARDSRYNSPLHF
TRBD2,TRBV7-6,many,TRBJ2-2,TGTGCCAGCAGCTCCGGGACTAGCGGAACCGGGGAGCTGTTTTTT,CASSSGTSGTGELFF
-,TRBV19,few,TRBJ2-1,TGTGCCAGTAGTATAGAAGGATGGGACGTGCGCAATGAGCAGTTCTTC,CASSIEGWDVRNEQFF
-,TRBV9,few,TRBJ2-3,TGTGCCAGCAGCGATGGGGGGTTGGGCACAGATACGCAGTATTTT,CASSDGGLGTDTQYF
-,TRBV7-8,many,TRBJ2-5,TGTGCCAGCAGCTGGGGGGTGGGGGGGCACGAGACCCAGTACTTC,CASSWGVGGHETQYF
-,TRBV2,-,TRBJ2-7,TGTGCCAGCAGCTCCGGGACCGACGGCTACGAGCAGTACTTC,CASSSGTDGYEQYF